These T cell receptor beta chains were read from a single sample in a study of CD8+ T cells in alopecia areata. The protocol was immunoSEQ multiplex PCR, while the TCRdb copy is restricted to in-frame clones and leaves out a portion. This table holds roughly 200,000 clones, about 60% found once. The material sequenced was CD4+ T cells sorted from blood, taken at week 4, from a patient treated with tofacitinib. These receptors came from a human donor with alopecia areata. Each CDR3 is given with its conserved first and last residue. The D gene is left open where the match is weak. Clone size is not always given. Where it is, it says once, few, many or a class for expanded clones.

v_gene	d_gene	abundance	j_gene	CDR3nt	CDR3aa
TRBV5-4	TRBD2	.	TRBJ2-5	TGTGCCAGCAGCCGTGGAGCGGGGGGGCGAGGGGAGACCCAGTACTTC	CASSRGAGGRGETQYF
TRBV30	TRBD1	.	TRBJ2-7	TGTGCCTGGAGAGGTCAGGGGGCCTCGGGGCAGTACTTC	CAWRGQGASGQYF
TRBV2	TRBD1	once	TRBJ2-6	TGTGCCAGCAGTGATCTAAGGGGGCGGTCCAACGTCCTGACTTTC	CASSDLRGRSNVLTF
TRBV19	TRBD1	.	TRBJ1-2	TGTGCCACCCACCCGATCCGGGACAGGAACTATGGCTACACCTTC	CATHPIRDRNYGYTF
TRBV5-6	.	.	TRBJ1-5	TGTGCCAGCAGCTTCGGAACGGGGGTATGGGGCAATCAGCCCCAGCATTTT	CASSFGTGVWGNQPQHF
TRBV4-1	.	.	TRBJ2-4	TGCGCCAGCAGCCAAGTAGGTGGAAAAAACATTCAGTACTTC	CASSQVGGKNIQYF
TRBV4-3	.	.	TRBJ1-2	TGCGCCAGCCGACGACAGCAGTATGGCTACACCTTC	CASRRQQYGYTF
TRBV30	.	.	TRBJ2-5	TGTGCCTGGAGTGTCCACAGGGAGGTGGAGACCCAGTACTTC	CAWSVHREVETQYF
TRBV2	.	.	TRBJ2-3	TGTGCCAGCAGCGGGGGGCGGAGCACAGATACGCAGTATTTT	CASSGGRSTDTQYF
TRBV23-1	.	few	TRBJ2-3	TGCGCCGGGAATGGATCGAATGCCCACACAGATACGCAGTATTTT	CAGNGSNAHTDTQYF
TRBV5-7	.	.	TRBJ2-7	TGTGCCAGCAGCTTCATAGCGCGGAGGTCCTACGAGCAGTACTTC	CASSFIARRSYEQYF
TRBV7-2	.	.	TRBJ1-6	TGTGCCAGCAGCTTAGCCCCGTCTAATTCACCCCTCCACTTT	CASSLAPSNSPLHF
TRBV5-6	.	.	TRBJ2-1	TGTGCCAGCAGCCCGGCTGGCCGGGTTGGTGAGCAGTTCTTC	CASSPAGRVGEQFF
TRBV29-1	.	.	TRBJ1-1	TGCAGCTATCACTGGGGGGTGGACACTGAAGCTTTCTTT	CSYHWGVDTEAFF
TRBV18	.	.	TRBJ2-5	TGTGCCAGCTCACCCATGGAGACCCAGTACTTC	CASSPMETQYF
TRBV6-1	TRBD1	.	TRBJ1-5	TGTGCCAGCGGACGAACAGGGGAAAATCAGCCCCAGCATTTT	CASGRTGENQPQHF
TRBV30	.	once	TRBJ1-1	TGTGCCTGGAGTTACACCGACACTGAAGCTTTCTTT	CAWSYTDTEAFF
TRBV5-1	.	.	TRBJ1-1	TGCGCCAGCAGCTTCTGGGTCAACACTGAAGCTTTCTTT	CASSFWVNTEAFF
TRBV29-1	.	.	TRBJ1-6	TGCAGCGTCTCCCAAAGGGTTCTTGGTTCACCCCTCCACTTT	CSVSQRVLGSPLHF
TRBV6-6	TRBD1	.	TRBJ1-1	TGTGCCAGCAGTTCCATCATACAGGGGGTCGGTGAAGCTTTCTTT	CASSSIIQGVGEAFF
TRBV5-1	TRBD1	.	TRBJ2-6	TGCGCCAGCAGCTTAACCGGGACAGTCTCTGGGGCCAACGTCCTGACTTTC	CASSLTGTVSGANVLTF
TRBV29-1	TRBD1	.	TRBJ2-1	TGCAGCGTTGAAGGACAGGGCGATGAGCAGTTCTTC	CSVEGQGDEQFF
TRBV9	.	.	TRBJ1-1	TGTGCCGGCAGCGGAAGCCAGGGTCGCTCTTTCTTT	CAGSGSQGRSFF
TRBV6-5	.	.	TRBJ1-4	TGTGCCAGCGGCCAAAGAACTAATGAAAAACTGTTTTTT	CASGQRTNEKLFF
TRBV13	TRBD1	.	TRBJ1-6	TGTGCCAGCAGGCCGGGACAGAATAATTCACCCCTCCACTTT	CASRPGQNNSPLHF
TRBV4-1	TRBD1	.	TRBJ2-1	TGTGCCAGCAGCCAACTTGCCGGGACAGGGATCTATGAGCAGTTCTTC	CASSQLAGTGIYEQFF
TRBV2	TRBD2	.	TRBJ2-1	TGTGCCAGCAGTGAAAGTTTCGGGGGGGTCTACAATGAGCAGTTCTTC	CASSESFGGVYNEQFF
TRBV28	.	.	TRBJ2-6	TGTGCCAGCAATTCGGGGAAGGGGTTCTCTGGGGCCAACGTCCTGACTTTC	CASNSGKGFSGANVLTF
TRBV29-1	.	.	TRBJ2-5	TGCAGCGGAGGTTCTATAGCGGTACAAGAGACCCAGTACTTC	CSGGSIAVQETQYF
TRBV29-1	.	.	TRBJ2-5	TGCAGCGGTCAACAGCAAGAGACCCAGTACTTC	CSGQQQETQYF
TRBV7-2	TRBD1	.	TRBJ2-6	TGTGCCAGCAGCTCACGGGGACAGGGCTCTGGGGCCAACGTCCTGACTTTC	CASSSRGQGSGANVLTF
TRBV30	.	.	TRBJ1-1	TGTGCCTGGAATTTGGGGCAGGGGATGAACACTGAAGCTTTCTTT	CAWNLGQGMNTEAFF
TRBV25-1	.	.	TRBJ2-5	TGTGCCAGCAGTGAATATACCAGGGAGACCCAGTACTTC	CASSEYTRETQYF
TRBV29-1	TRBD1	.	TRBJ2-7	TGCAGCGTGGCCGGGACAGGGTTGGGTTACGAGCAGTACTTC	CSVAGTGLGYEQYF
TRBV2	.	.	TRBJ1-2	TGTGCCAGCAGTGAAAGTCCTGGGGGCTACACCTTC	CASSESPGGYTF
TRBV30	.	.	TRBJ1-1	TGTGCCTGGAGTATCCGGGCCCGGAACACTGAAGCTTTCTTT	CAWSIRARNTEAFF
TRBV7-3	TRBD1	.	TRBJ1-6	TGTGCCAGCAGCCTAGGTCAGGGGGCCTGGTCACCCCTCCACTTT	CASSLGQGAWSPLHF
TRBV29-1	.	.	TRBJ2-3	TGCAGCGCCCACGCCGGAGGGTTTTCTGTTACGCAGTATTTT	CSAHAGGFSVTQYF